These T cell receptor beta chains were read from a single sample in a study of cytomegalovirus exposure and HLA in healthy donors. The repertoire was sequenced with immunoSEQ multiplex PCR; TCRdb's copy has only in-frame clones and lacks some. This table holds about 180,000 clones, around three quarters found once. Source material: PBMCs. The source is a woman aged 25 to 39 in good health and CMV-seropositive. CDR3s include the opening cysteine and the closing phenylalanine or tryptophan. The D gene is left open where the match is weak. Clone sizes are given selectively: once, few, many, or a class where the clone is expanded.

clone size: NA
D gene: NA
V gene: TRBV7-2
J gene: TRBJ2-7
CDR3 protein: CASSPLAGPYEQYF
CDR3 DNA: TGTGCCAGCAGCCCCCTGGCGGGGCCCTACGAGCAGTACTTC

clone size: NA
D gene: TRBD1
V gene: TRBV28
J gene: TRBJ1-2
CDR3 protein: CASSAQGALGYTF
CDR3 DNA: TGTGCCAGCAGTGCACAGGGGGCCTTGGGCTACACCTTC

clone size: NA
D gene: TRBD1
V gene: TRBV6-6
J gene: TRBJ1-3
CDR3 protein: CASSLSAGGGNTIYF
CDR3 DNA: TGTGCCAGCAGTCTCTCCGCAGGGGGTGGAAACACCATATATTTT

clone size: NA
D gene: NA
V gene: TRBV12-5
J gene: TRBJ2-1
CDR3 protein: CASGLGGSYNEQFF
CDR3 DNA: TGTGCTAGTGGTCTAGGCGGTTCCTACAATGAGCAGTTCTTC

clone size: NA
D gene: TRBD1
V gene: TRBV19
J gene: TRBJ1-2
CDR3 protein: CASSPGQGLRYGYTF
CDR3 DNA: TGTGCCAGTAGTCCGGGACAGGGGTTACGCTATGGCTACACCTTC

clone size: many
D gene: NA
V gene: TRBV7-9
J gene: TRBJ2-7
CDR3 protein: CASSLGRVPYEQYF
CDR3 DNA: TGTGCCAGCAGCTTAGGCAGGGTACCCTACGAGCAGTACTTC

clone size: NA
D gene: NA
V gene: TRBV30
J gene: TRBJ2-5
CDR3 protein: CAWSVGGAQETQYF
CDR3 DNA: TGTGCCTGGAGTGTCGGCGGGGCCCAAGAGACCCAGTACTTC

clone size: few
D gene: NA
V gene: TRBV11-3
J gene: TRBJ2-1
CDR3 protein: CASKGGFYNEQFF
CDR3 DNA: TGTGCCAGCAAGGGAGGCTTCTACAATGAGCAGTTCTTC

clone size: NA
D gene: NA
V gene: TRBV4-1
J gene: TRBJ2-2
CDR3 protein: CASSPATSPGELFF
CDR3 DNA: TGCGCCAGCAGCCCTGCTACTAGCCCCGGGGAGCTGTTTTTT

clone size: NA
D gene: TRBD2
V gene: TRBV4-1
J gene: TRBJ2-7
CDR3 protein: CASSQTRTSRDEQYF
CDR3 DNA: TGCGCCAGCAGCCAAACGCGGACTAGCCGAGATGAGCAGTACTTC

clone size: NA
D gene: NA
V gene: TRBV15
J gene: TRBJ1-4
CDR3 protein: CATSRITGQGEKLFF
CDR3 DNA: TGTGCCACCAGCAGGATCACAGGGCAGGGTGAAAAACTGTTTTTT

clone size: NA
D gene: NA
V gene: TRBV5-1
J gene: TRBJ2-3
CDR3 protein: CASSFVAGSTDTQYF
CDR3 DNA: TGCGCCAGCAGCTTCGTGGCAGGGAGCACAGATACGCAGTATTTT

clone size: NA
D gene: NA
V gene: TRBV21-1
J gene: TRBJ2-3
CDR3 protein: CASSNGTSGASDTQYF
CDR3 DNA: TGTGCCAGCAGCAATGGGACTAGCGGGGCGTCAGATACGCAGTATTTT

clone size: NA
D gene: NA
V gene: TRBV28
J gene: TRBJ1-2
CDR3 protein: CASSLLYYGYTF
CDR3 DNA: TGTGCCAGCAGTTTACTCTACTATGGCTACACCTTC

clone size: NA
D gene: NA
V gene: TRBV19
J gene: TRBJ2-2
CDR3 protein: CASSMSRDTGELFF
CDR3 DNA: TGTGCCAGTAGTATGTCACGGGACACCGGGGAGCTGTTTTTT

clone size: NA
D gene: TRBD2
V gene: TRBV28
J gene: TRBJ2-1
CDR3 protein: CASSPSGSDEQFF
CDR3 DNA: TGTGCCAGCAGTCCTAGCGGCAGCGATGAGCAGTTCTTC

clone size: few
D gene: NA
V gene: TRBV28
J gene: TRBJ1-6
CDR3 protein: CASSFGNRDNSPLHF
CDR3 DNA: TGTGCCAGCAGTTTTGGGAACAGGGATAATTCACCCCTCCACTTT

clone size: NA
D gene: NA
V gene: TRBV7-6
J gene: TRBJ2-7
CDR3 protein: CASSLGVDSSYEQYF
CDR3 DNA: TGTGCCAGCAGCCTAGGGGTAGACAGCTCCTACGAGCAGTACTTC

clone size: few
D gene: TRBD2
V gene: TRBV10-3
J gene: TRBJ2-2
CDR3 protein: CAISGTSGGVTGELFF
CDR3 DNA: TGTGCCATCAGTGGGACTAGCGGGGGTGTTACCGGGGAGCTGTTTTTT

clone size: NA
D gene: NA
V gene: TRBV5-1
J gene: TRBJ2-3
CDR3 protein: CASTVAPGTDTQYF
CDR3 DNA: TGCGCCAGCACCGTAGCCCCGGGGACAGATACGCAGTATTTT

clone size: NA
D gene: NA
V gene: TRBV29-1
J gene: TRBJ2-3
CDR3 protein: CSVADFSTDTQYF
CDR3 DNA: TGCAGCGTTGCTGACTTCTCAACAGATACGCAGTATTTT

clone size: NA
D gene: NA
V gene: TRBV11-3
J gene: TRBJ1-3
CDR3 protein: CASSLSGRSSGNTIYF
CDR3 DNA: TGTGCCAGCAGCTTGAGCGGGCGGAGCTCTGGAAACACCATATATTTT

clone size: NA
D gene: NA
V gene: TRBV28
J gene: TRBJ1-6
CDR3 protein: CASRLDGEGNSPLHF
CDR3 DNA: TGTGCCAGCAGGCTGGACGGGGAAGGGAATTCACCCCTCCACTTT

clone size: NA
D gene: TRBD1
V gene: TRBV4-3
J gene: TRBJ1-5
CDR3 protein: CASSRNRGRNQPQHF
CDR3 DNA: TGCGCCAGCAGCCGCAACAGGGGTCGGAATCAGCCCCAGCATTTT

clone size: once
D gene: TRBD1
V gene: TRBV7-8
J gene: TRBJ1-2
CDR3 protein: CASSLRGTGRTRGYTF
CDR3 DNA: TGTGCCAGCAGCTTGAGGGGGACAGGGAGGACGCGTGGCTACACCTTC

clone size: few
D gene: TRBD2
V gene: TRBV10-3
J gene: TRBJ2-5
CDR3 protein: CAISRSGGNQETQYF
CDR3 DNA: TGTGCCATCAGCAGAAGCGGGGGGAACCAAGAGACCCAGTACTTC

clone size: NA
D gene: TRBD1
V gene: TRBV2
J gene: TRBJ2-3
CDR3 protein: CASGTESTDTQYF
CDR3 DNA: TGTGCCAGCGGGACAGAAAGCACAGATACGCAGTATTTT

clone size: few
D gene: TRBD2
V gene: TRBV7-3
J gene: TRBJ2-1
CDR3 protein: CASSRTSGGHEQFF
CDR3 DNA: TGTGCCAGCAGCCGGACTAGCGGGGGTCATGAGCAGTTCTTC

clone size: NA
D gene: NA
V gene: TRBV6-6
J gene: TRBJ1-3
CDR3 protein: CASKSPGTESGNTIYF
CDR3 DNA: TGTGCCAGCAAATCCCCCGGGACTGAATCTGGAAACACCATATATTTT

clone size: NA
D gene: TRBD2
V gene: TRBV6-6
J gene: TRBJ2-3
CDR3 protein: CALANGGATDTQYF
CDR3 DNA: TGTGCCCTGGCCAACGGGGGGGCAACAGATACGCAGTATTTT

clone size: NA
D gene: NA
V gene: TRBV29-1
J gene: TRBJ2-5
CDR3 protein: CSVDRAEGTQYF
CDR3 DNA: TGCAGCGTTGATCGAGCGGAGGGGACCCAGTACTTC

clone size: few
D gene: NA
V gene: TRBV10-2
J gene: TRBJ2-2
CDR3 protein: CASSATPAGELFF
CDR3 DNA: TGCGCCAGCAGTGCCACCCCAGCCGGGGAGCTGTTTTTT

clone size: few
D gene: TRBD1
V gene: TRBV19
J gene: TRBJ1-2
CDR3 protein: CASSTHRGDYGYTF
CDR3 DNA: TGTGCCAGTAGTACCCACAGGGGGGACTATGGCTACACCTTC

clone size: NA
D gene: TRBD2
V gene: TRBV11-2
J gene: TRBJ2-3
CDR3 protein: CASRGLAGAFGRNTQYF
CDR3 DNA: TGTGCCAGCAGGGGACTAGCGGGGGCCTTCGGGCGGAATACGCAGTATTTT

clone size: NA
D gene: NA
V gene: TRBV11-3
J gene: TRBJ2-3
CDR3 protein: CASSLVGGYTDTQYF
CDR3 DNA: TGTGCCAGCAGCTTAGTGGGGGGATACACAGATACGCAGTATTTT

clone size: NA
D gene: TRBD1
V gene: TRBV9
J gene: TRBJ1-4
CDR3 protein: CASSPRTGGSNEKLFF
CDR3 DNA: TGTGCCAGCAGCCCGAGGACAGGGGGCAGTAATGAAAAACTGTTTTTT

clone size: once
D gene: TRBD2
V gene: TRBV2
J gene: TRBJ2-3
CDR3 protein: CASSEGTSGGQDTQYF
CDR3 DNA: TGTGCCAGCAGTGAAGGGACTAGCGGGGGACAAGATACGCAGTATTTT

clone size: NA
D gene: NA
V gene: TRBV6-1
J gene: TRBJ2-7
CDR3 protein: CAFGSIYEQYF
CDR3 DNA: TGTGCTTTTGGGAGCATCTACGAGCAGTACTTC

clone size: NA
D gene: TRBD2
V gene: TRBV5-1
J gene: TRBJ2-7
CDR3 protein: CASSPGLAGEYEQYF
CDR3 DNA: TGCGCCAGCAGCCCCGGACTAGCGGGGGAGTACGAGCAGTACTTC

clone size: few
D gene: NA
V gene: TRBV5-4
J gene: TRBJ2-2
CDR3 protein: CASAARGDLAGELFF
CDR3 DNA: TGTGCCAGCGCCGCGCGTGGGGACTTGGCCGGGGAGCTGTTTTTT

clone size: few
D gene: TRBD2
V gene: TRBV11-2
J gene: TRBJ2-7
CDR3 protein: CASSFTSGGAHYEQYF
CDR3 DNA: TGTGCCAGCAGCTTTACTAGCGGGGGGGCCCACTACGAGCAGTACTTC

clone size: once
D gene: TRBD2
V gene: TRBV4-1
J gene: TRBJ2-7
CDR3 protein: CASSQPGGGGGQYF
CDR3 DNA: TGCGCCAGCAGCCAACCGGGTGGAGGCGGGGGGCAGTACTTC

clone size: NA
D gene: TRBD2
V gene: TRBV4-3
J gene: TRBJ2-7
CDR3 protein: CASSRGGGYEQYF
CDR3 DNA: TGCGCCAGCAGCCGTGGGGGGGGCTACGAGCAGTACTTC

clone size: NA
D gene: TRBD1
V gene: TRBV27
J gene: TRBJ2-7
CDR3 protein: CASSLGGRGYEQYF
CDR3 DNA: TGTGCCAGCAGTTTAGGTGGCAGGGGGTACGAGCAGTACTTC

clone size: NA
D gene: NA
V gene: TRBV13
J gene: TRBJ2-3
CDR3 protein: CASSRGTSSTDTQYF
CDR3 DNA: TGTGCCAGCAGCCGCGGGACTTCCTCCACAGATACGCAGTATTTT

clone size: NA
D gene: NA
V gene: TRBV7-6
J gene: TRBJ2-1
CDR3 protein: CASSHREGNEQFF
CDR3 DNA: TGTGCCAGCAGCCACAGGGAAGGGAATGAGCAGTTCTTC

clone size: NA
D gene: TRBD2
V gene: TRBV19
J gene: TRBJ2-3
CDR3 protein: CASRLSGGAPDTQYF
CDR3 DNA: TGTGCCAGTAGACTTAGCGGGGGTGCACCGGATACGCAGTATTTT

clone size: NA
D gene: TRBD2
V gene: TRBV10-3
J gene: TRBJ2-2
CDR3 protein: CAISESTSVNTGELFF
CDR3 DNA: TGTGCCATCAGTGAGTCGACTAGCGTGAACACCGGGGAGCTGTTTTTT

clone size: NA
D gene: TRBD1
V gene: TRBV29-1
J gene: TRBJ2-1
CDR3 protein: CSVWRQGGNEQFF
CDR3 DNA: TGCAGCGTTTGGAGACAGGGTGGAAATGAGCAGTTCTTC

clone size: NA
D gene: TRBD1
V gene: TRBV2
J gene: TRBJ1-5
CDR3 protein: CASTGQGSGQPQHF
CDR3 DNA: TGTGCCAGCACCGGACAGGGGAGCGGTCAGCCCCAGCATTTT

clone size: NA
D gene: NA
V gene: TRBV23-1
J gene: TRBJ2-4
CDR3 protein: CASSHNPPAKNSQYF
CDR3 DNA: TGCGCCAGCAGTCACAATCCCCCAGCCAAAAACAGTCAGTACTTC

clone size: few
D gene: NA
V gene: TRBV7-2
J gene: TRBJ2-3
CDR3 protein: CASSLGQTLTDTQYF
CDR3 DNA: TGTGCCAGCAGCCTAGGACAGACTCTCACAGATACGCAGTATTTT

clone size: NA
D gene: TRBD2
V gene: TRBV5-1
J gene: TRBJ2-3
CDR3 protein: CASRLAGGRTDTQYF
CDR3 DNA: TGCGCCAGCCGACTAGCGGGGGGTCGCACAGATACGCAGTATTTT

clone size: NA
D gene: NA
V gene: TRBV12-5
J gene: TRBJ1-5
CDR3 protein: CASGLGQSNQPQHF
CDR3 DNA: TGTGCTAGTGGTTTGGGCCAGAGCAATCAGCCCCAGCATTTT